The rows below give T cell receptor beta chains drawn from one sample of a study of a mutant IDH1 vaccine in newly diagnosed glioma. No antigens are known for them. Generated by immunoSEQ multiplex PCR, the TCRdb table keeps only in-frame clones and is missing some. The sample consists of 30,000 to 40,000 clones, around 83% of them appearing once. The sample was PBMCs, taken from a glioma patient whose treatment included an IDH1 peptide vaccine. The source is a man aged 40-55 years with glioma. CDR3s include the opening cysteine and the closing phenylalanine or tryptophan. The D gene is left open where the match is weak. Expanded clones are given a class, and other clones once, few, many or no size at all.

clone_size j_call d_call v_call cdr3_aa cdr3_nt
NA TRBJ2-1 NA TRBV5-1 CASSLNLDGGYEQFF TGCGCCAGCAGCTTAAACCTGGACGGAGGATATGAGCAGTTCTTC
NA TRBJ1-2 NA TRBV6-5 CASSYTGREYGYTF TGTGCCAGCAGTTATACGGGGAGGGAATATGGCTACACCTTC
NA TRBJ1-2 NA TRBV5-6 CASSFNQGMGGYTF TGTGCCAGCAGCTTTAACCAGGGAATGGGTGGCTACACCTTC
once TRBJ2-4 NA TRBV27 CASSLMGAENIQYF TGTGCCAGCAGTTTAATGGGGGCCGAGAACATTCAGTACTTC
NA TRBJ2-5 NA TRBV6-5 CASSRGFGETQYF TGTGCCAGCAGCCGGGGATTCGGGGAGACCCAGTACTTC
NA TRBJ1-5 NA TRBV2 CASRYRENQPQHF TGTGCCAGCAGGTATCGTGAAAATCAGCCCCAGCATTTT
NA TRBJ2-7 NA TRBV11-2 CASSPSYEQYF TGTGCCAGCAGCCCCTCCTACGAGCAGTACTTC
NA TRBJ1-1 NA TRBV28 CASRETGPEAFF TGTGCCAGCAGGGAAACAGGGCCTGAAGCTTTCTTT
once TRBJ2-2 NA TRBV5-4 CASSLAKWDTGELFF TGTGCCAGCAGCTTGGCCAAGTGGGACACCGGGGAGCTGTTTTTT
NA TRBJ2-3 NA TRBV6-4 CASSVRGDTDTQYF TGTGCCAGCAGTGTGAGGGGGGACACAGATACGCAGTATTTT
NA TRBJ2-2 TRBD1 TRBV2 CASRFDRAFGGELFF TGTGCCAGCAGATTCGACAGGGCCTTTGGCGGGGAGCTGTTTTTT